The rows below give T cell receptor beta chains drawn from one sample of a study of Graves' ophthalmopathy and Graves' hyperthyroidism. In TCRdb, the multiplex PCR reads were re-called with MiXCR into one record per CDR3 protein. The data hold about 740,000 distinct CDR3 sequences, with roughly 41% observed a single time. Material: peripheral blood. The receptors come from an adult man with Graves' ophthalmopathy. CDR3s include the opening cysteine and the closing phenylalanine or tryptophan. Each record gives: CDR3 protein, CDR3 DNA, J gene, D gene, V gene, clone size. A D gene is named only where the DNA matches it firmly. Some rows have no size entry. The others give once, few or many, or a class for an expanded clone.

CDR3 protein: CASSLRSYGKLFF
CDR3 DNA: TGTGCCAGCAGTTTAAGATCGTACGGAAAACTGTTTTTT
J gene: TRBJ1-4
D gene: NA
V gene: TRBV28
clone size: NA

CDR3 protein: CASSQPRDGNEKLFF
CDR3 DNA: TGCGCCAGCAGCCAACCTAGAGATGGCAATGAAAAACTGTTTTTT
J gene: TRBJ1-4
D gene: NA
V gene: TRBV7-9
clone size: NA

CDR3 protein: CASSYSSGVTFEKLFF
CDR3 DNA: TGTGCCAGCAGTTACTCATCAGGGGTGACGTTTGAAAAACTGTTTTTT
J gene: TRBJ1-4
D gene: NA
V gene: TRBV6-5
clone size: NA

CDR3 protein: CASSPPRGSGANVLTF
CDR3 DNA: TGTGCCAGCAGTCCCCCCAGGGGAAGTGGGGCCAACGTCCTGACTTTC
J gene: TRBJ2-6
D gene: NA
V gene: TRBV2
clone size: NA

CDR3 protein: CASSIRKGQPQHF
CDR3 DNA: TGTGCCAGCAGTATCAGGAAAGGGCAGCCCCAGCATTTT
J gene: TRBJ1-5
D gene: NA
V gene: TRBV12-3/TRBV12-4
clone size: NA

CDR3 protein: CASSLSVESSLARNSPLHF
CDR3 DNA: TGTGCCAGCAGCTTATCGGTTGAGAGTAGCCTCGCCCGTAATTCACCCCTCCACTTT
J gene: TRBJ1-6
D gene: NA
V gene: TRBV11-2
clone size: NA

CDR3 protein: CAVRDRVSYGYTF
CDR3 DNA: TGTGCCGTCCGTGACAGGGTGAGCTATGGCTACACCTTC
J gene: TRBJ1-2
D gene: TRBD1
V gene: TRBV6-1
clone size: many

CDR3 protein: CASSESGTNGYTF
CDR3 DNA: TGTGCCAGCAGTGAATCGGGGACGAACGGCTACACCTTC
J gene: TRBJ1-2
D gene: NA
V gene: TRBV25-1
clone size: NA

CDR3 protein: CASSQELSRNYGYTF
CDR3 DNA: TGCGCCAGCAGCCAAGAATTGAGCCGAAATTATGGCTACACCTTC
J gene: TRBJ1-2
D gene: NA
V gene: TRBV4-3
clone size: NA

CDR3 protein: CASSEARGEFYGYTF
CDR3 DNA: TGTGCCAGCAGTGAAGCGAGAGGGGAGTTCTATGGCTACACCTTC
J gene: TRBJ1-2
D gene: NA
V gene: TRBV2
clone size: many

CDR3 protein: CASSQDSTSALGEQHF
CDR3 DNA: TGCGCCAGCAGCCAAGATAGTACTAGCGCACTTGGGGAGCAGCACTTC
J gene: TRBJ2-7
D gene: TRBD2
V gene: TRBV4-1
clone size: NA

CDR3 protein: CASSPGQQGSNYGYTF
CDR3 DNA: TGTGCCAGCAGTCCCGGACAGCAGGGGTCTAACTATGGCTACACCTTC
J gene: TRBJ1-2
D gene: NA
V gene: TRBV2
clone size: NA

CDR3 protein: CASSLQESGEQYF
CDR3 DNA: TGTGCCAGCAGCTTACAGGAATCGGGCGAGCAGTACTTC
J gene: TRBJ2-7
D gene: NA
V gene: TRBV7-3
clone size: few

CDR3 protein: CSVESRGGEKLFF
CDR3 DNA: TGCAGCGTTGAGAGCAGGGGCGGCGAAAAACTGTTTTTT
J gene: TRBJ1-4
D gene: NA
V gene: TRBV29-1
clone size: many

CDR3 protein: CAISEWGQQETQYF
CDR3 DNA: TGTGCCATCAGTGAATGGGGACAGCAAGAGACCCAGTACTTC
J gene: TRBJ2-5
D gene: TRBD1
V gene: TRBV10-3
clone size: many

CDR3 protein: CSARAGGYAEAFF
CDR3 DNA: TGCAGTGCTAGAGCGGGGGGGTACGCTGAAGCTTTCTTT
J gene: TRBJ1-1
D gene: NA
V gene: TRBV20-1
clone size: NA

CDR3 protein: CASSPGQGGPEKLFF
CDR3 DNA: TGTGCCAGCAGCCCAGGGCAGGGAGGGCCTGAAAAACTGTTTTTT
J gene: TRBJ1-4
D gene: NA
V gene: TRBV7-6
clone size: many

CDR3 protein: CASRPTPQGTYGYTF
CDR3 DNA: TGTGCCAGCAGGCCTACCCCGCAGGGAACCTATGGCTACACCTTC
J gene: TRBJ1-2
D gene: NA
V gene: TRBV7-9
clone size: many

CDR3 protein: CASSPRDYLETQYF
CDR3 DNA: TGTGCCAGCAGCCCTCGGGACTACCTAGAGACCCAGTACTTC
J gene: TRBJ2-5
D gene: TRBD2
V gene: TRBV9
clone size: NA

CDR3 protein: CSARDPQGFGELFF
CDR3 DNA: TGCAGTGCTAGAGATCCACAGGGATTCGGGGAGCTGTTTTTT
J gene: TRBJ2-2
D gene: NA
V gene: TRBV20-1
clone size: NA

CDR3 protein: CASSSQGRDEKLFF
CDR3 DNA: TGTGCCAGCAGCTCACAGGGGCGCGATGAAAAACTGTTTTTT
J gene: TRBJ1-4
D gene: TRBD1
V gene: TRBV7-2
clone size: many

CDR3 protein: CASSVDRAYNSPLHF
CDR3 DNA: TGTGCCAGCAGCGTGGACAGGGCCTATAATTCACCCCTCCACTTT
J gene: TRBJ1-6
D gene: TRBD1
V gene: TRBV11-2
clone size: many

CDR3 protein: CSASSGGNQPQHF
CDR3 DNA: TGCAGTGCTAGTTCCGGGGGAAATCAGCCCCAGCATTTT
J gene: TRBJ1-5
D gene: NA
V gene: TRBV20-1
clone size: few

CDR3 protein: CASKGGGAQYF
CDR3 DNA: TGTGCCAGCAAGGGTGGCGGGGCCCAGTACTTC
J gene: TRBJ2-5
D gene: NA
V gene: TRBV2
clone size: many

CDR3 protein: CASSGLAGSHGYTF
CDR3 DNA: TGTGCCAGCAGCGGATTGGCAGGATCGCATGGCTACACCTTC
J gene: TRBJ1-2
D gene: NA
V gene: TRBV9
clone size: NA

CDR3 protein: CASSTSDFEQYF
CDR3 DNA: TGTGCCAGCAGCACCTCGGACTTTGAGCAGTACTTC
J gene: TRBJ2-7
D gene: NA
V gene: TRBV7-2
clone size: many

CDR3 protein: CSARDLSGGEHYEQYF
CDR3 DNA: TGCAGTGCTAGAGATCTCAGCGGGGGTGAACATTACGAGCAGTACTTC
J gene: TRBJ2-7
D gene: TRBD2
V gene: TRBV20-1
clone size: NA

CDR3 protein: CASSEQGASEAFF
CDR3 DNA: TGTGCCAGCAGTGAGCAGGGGGCCTCTGAAGCTTTCTTT
J gene: TRBJ1-1
D gene: TRBD1
V gene: TRBV2
clone size: few

CDR3 protein: CASSNVGGAYEQYF
CDR3 DNA: TGTGCCAGCAGCAATGTGGGGGGAGCCTACGAGCAGTACTTC
J gene: TRBJ2-7
D gene: NA
V gene: TRBV12-3/TRBV12-4
clone size: few

CDR3 protein: CASSWQMNTEAFF
CDR3 DNA: TGTGCCAGCAGCTGGCAAATGAACACTGAAGCTTTCTTT
J gene: TRBJ1-1
D gene: NA
V gene: TRBV5-4
clone size: NA

CDR3 protein: CASSYSLSSRIYEQYF
CDR3 DNA: TGTGCCAGCAGTTACTCATTGTCCTCGAGGATCTACGAGCAGTACTTC
J gene: TRBJ2-7
D gene: NA
V gene: TRBV6-5
clone size: NA

CDR3 protein: CSARGGETWDSPLHF
CDR3 DNA: TGCAGTGCTAGAGGAGGAGAGACATGGGATTCACCCCTCCACTTT
J gene: TRBJ1-6
D gene: NA
V gene: TRBV20-1
clone size: many

CDR3 protein: CASSLGPPSGRAGTDTQYF
CDR3 DNA: TGTGCCAGCAGCTTGGGTCCGCCTAGCGGGAGGGCCGGCACAGATACGCAGTATTTT
J gene: TRBJ2-3
D gene: TRBD2
V gene: TRBV11-2
clone size: NA

CDR3 protein: CASSVGRGETQYF
CDR3 DNA: TGTGCCAGCAGTGTCGGAAGGGGAGAGACCCAGTACTTC
J gene: TRBJ2-5
D gene: NA
V gene: TRBV2
clone size: once

CDR3 protein: CASSLLAGGINMAGELFF
CDR3 DNA: TGTGCCAGCAGCTTACTCGCGGGAGGGATTAACATGGCCGGTGAGCTGTTTTTT
J gene: TRBJ2-2
D gene: TRBD2
V gene: TRBV7-3
clone size: NA

CDR3 protein: CASSQGEGLYGYTF
CDR3 DNA: TGCGCCAGCAGCCAAGGAGAGGGACTCTATGGCTACACCTTC
J gene: TRBJ1-2
D gene: NA
V gene: TRBV4-3
clone size: NA

CDR3 protein: CASSDGDRDGETQYF
CDR3 DNA: TGCGCCAGCAGCGACGGCGACAGGGACGGGGAGACCCAGTACTTC
J gene: TRBJ2-5
D gene: TRBD1
V gene: TRBV5-1
clone size: many

CDR3 protein: CATSREDRQPQYF
CDR3 DNA: TGTGCCACCAGCAGAGAGGACCGGCAGCCCCAGTACTTC
J gene: TRBJ2-5
D gene: NA
V gene: TRBV15
clone size: NA

CDR3 protein: CASRMYRVFDTEAFF
CDR3 DNA: TGTGCCAGCAGGATGTACAGGGTATTTGACACTGAAGCTTTCTTT
J gene: TRBJ1-1
D gene: NA
V gene: TRBV2
clone size: NA

CDR3 protein: CASRRGTAGSTEAFF
CDR3 DNA: TGTGCCAGCAGACGGGGGACGGCGGGGAGCACTGAAGCTTTCTTT
J gene: TRBJ1-1
D gene: NA
V gene: TRBV25-1
clone size: NA

CDR3 protein: CASIRTGGDTGELFF
CDR3 DNA: TGTGCCAGCATAAGGACCGGTGGGGACACCGGGGAGCTGTTTTTT
J gene: TRBJ2-2
D gene: NA
V gene: TRBV7-2
clone size: few

CDR3 protein: CASSFHRSNSPLHF
CDR3 DNA: TGTGCCAGCAGCTTTCACAGGAGTAATTCACCCCTCCACTTT
J gene: TRBJ1-6
D gene: NA
V gene: TRBV7-9
clone size: many

CDR3 protein: CASSPHGRSNQPQHF
CDR3 DNA: TGTGCCAGCAGCCCCCACGGCAGGAGCAATCAGCCCCAGCATTTT
J gene: TRBJ1-5
D gene: NA
V gene: TRBV24-1
clone size: many

CDR3 protein: CATSRADRDETQCF
CDR3 DNA: TGTGCCACCAGCAGAGCGGACAGGGATGAGACCCAGTGCTTC
J gene: TRBJ2-5
D gene: TRBD1
V gene: TRBV15
clone size: NA

CDR3 protein: CASSIVGGTEAF
CDR3 DNA: TGTGCCAGTAGTATAGTGGGGGGCACTGAAGCTTTC
J gene: TRBJ2-6
D gene: NA
V gene: TRBV19
clone size: NA

CDR3 protein: CASSGGDIRYQETQYF
CDR3 DNA: TGTGCCAGCAGCGGAGGAGACATACGGTACCAAGAGACCCAGTACTTC
J gene: TRBJ2-5
D gene: NA
V gene: TRBV9
clone size: few

CDR3 protein: CASSPDGGINEKLFF
CDR3 DNA: TGTGCCAGCAGCCCGGACGGTGGGATTAATGAAAAACTGTTTTTT
J gene: TRBJ1-4
D gene: NA
V gene: TRBV5-4
clone size: NA

CDR3 protein: CASSVDGGQNTGELFF
CDR3 DNA: TGTGCCAGCAGCGTAGATGGGGGCCAGAACACCGGGGAGCTGTTTTTT
J gene: TRBJ2-2
D gene: NA
V gene: TRBV7-9
clone size: few

CDR3 protein: CASSPRLMMGGELFF
CDR3 DNA: TGTGCCAGCAGCCCCCGGCTGATGATGGGCGGGGAGCTGTTTTTT
J gene: TRBJ2-2
D gene: NA
V gene: TRBV2
clone size: many

CDR3 protein: CASSSTHGNYGCTF
CDR3 DNA: TGTGCCAGCAGCTCGACCCACGGAAACTATGGCTGCACCTTC
J gene: TRBJ1-2
D gene: NA
V gene: TRBV11-1
clone size: NA

CDR3 protein: CASSYQSTGRYGYTF
CDR3 DNA: TGTGCCAGCAGTTATCAATCGACAGGACGCTATGGCTACACCTTC
J gene: TRBJ1-2
D gene: NA
V gene: TRBV7-9
clone size: NA

CDR3 protein: CASSPLHGETQYF
CDR3 DNA: TGTGCCAGCAGCCCCCTCCACGGAGAGACCCAGTACTTC
J gene: TRBJ2-5
D gene: NA
V gene: TRBV7-2
clone size: many

CDR3 protein: CASSRMGDDQPQHF
CDR3 DNA: TGTGCCAGCAGCCGGATGGGGGATGATCAGCCCCAGCATTTT
J gene: TRBJ1-5
D gene: NA
V gene: TRBV5-1
clone size: NA

CDR3 protein: CASSEAGRPSGNTIYF
CDR3 DNA: TGTGCCAGCAGCGAGGCGGGACGGCCCTCTGGAAACACCATATATTTT
J gene: TRBJ1-3
D gene: NA
V gene: TRBV9
clone size: NA

CDR3 protein: CASSGPSLPLNGQEKLFF
CDR3 DNA: TGTGCCAGTAGTGGACCAAGCCTACCACTCAACGGGCAAGAAAAACTGTTTTTT
J gene: TRBJ1-4
D gene: NA
V gene: TRBV19
clone size: NA